This is a list of T cell receptor beta chains from one sample in a study of T-cell reconstitution after alpha-beta-depleted transplantation in children. In TCRdb, the PCR reads were re-called with MiXCR into one record per CDR3 protein. The sample lists around 960,000 distinct CDR3 sequences; 25% to 35% were seen once. Here the sequenced sample was PBMCs, mostly from graft donor cells, taken 360 days after TCRalphabeta/CD19-depleted stem cell transplant. The receptors derive from a boy under three years old who had a stem cell transplant for SCID, so the T cells may come from the graft donor. CDR3s include the opening cysteine and the closing phenylalanine or tryptophan. For some rows the clone size is stated as once, few or many, or as a class when expanded; others skip it.

>TRBV18|14|TRBJ2-1|once
CASSPRAAGNEQFF
>TRBV12-3/TRBV12-4|16|TRBJ2-5|few
CASSPRTGGLSKTQYF
>TRBV12-3/TRBV12-4|13|TRBJ1-1|few
CASSLKAATEAFF
>TRBV20-1|15|TRBJ2-6|few
CSASNRGAGANVLTF
>TRBV5-1|13|TRBJ2-2|few
CASSSLNPGELFF
>TRBV28|15|TRBJ1-1|NA
CASTVPQGARVEAFF
>TRBV7-2|15|TRBJ1-2|NA
CASSLALARGLGYTF
>TRBV20-1|14|TRBJ2-5|many
CSARSSPAWETQYF
>TRBV4-1|17|TRBJ2-1|few
CASSPKPGLASYNEQFF
>TRBV20-1|18|TRBJ2-2|NA
CSARDIIGNGKPLGELFF
>TRBV21-1|11|TRBJ1-6|NA
CASSKKGPLHF
>TRBV5-1|17|TRBJ1-1|NA
CASSRGEVEVMNTEAFF
>TRBV12-3/TRBV12-4|14|TRBJ1-1|NA
CASSSRPGGTEAFF
>TRBV6-5|16|TRBJ1-5|NA
CASSSRARGGNQPQHF
>TRBV4-1|19|TRBJ2-7|NA
CASSQAGLAGGHDSYEQYF
>TRBV5-1|16|TRBJ2-3|few
CASTFGTTLSTDTQYF
>TRBV12-3/TRBV12-4|16|TRBJ2-6|NA
CASRGQGASGANVLTF
>TRBV7-6|20|TRBJ2-1|NA
CASSLVPLAGAKRLFNEQFF
>TRBV29-1|13|TRBJ1-2|NA
CSVLTGTASGYTF
>TRBV12-3/TRBV12-4|15|TRBJ2-7|NA
CASSDPSGGHYEQYF
>TRBV29-1|14|TRBJ2-3|NA
CSSAGGARTDTQYF
>TRBV20-1|13|TRBJ2-3|few
CSARGLAGPPRYF
>TRBV7-3|13|TRBJ2-1|few
CASSLSGPNEQFF
>TRBV12-3/TRBV12-4|17|TRBJ2-5|NA
CASSPWGRAGGQETQYF
>TRBV2|16|TRBJ1-1|NA
CASSALGKPGDTEAFF
>TRBV20-1|16|TRBJ2-6|few
CSAKVDRASGANVLTF
>TRBV7-2|17|TRBJ2-5|NA
CASSLRGGGAGKETQYF
>TRBV28|17|TRBJ2-3|NA
CASSFRPTETSTDTQYF
>TRBV20-1|16|TRBJ1-1|NA
CSAREPRQGMNTEAFF
>TRBV4-3|14|TRBJ2-5|NA
CASSQAEGWETQYF
>TRBV12-3/TRBV12-4|13|TRBJ2-7|few
CASRPSPSYEQYF
>TRBV20-1|13|TRBJ1-2|NA
CSARRGPDYGYTF
>TRBV15|16|TRBJ1-1|NA
CATSQPAEGGNTEAFF
>TRBV12-3/TRBV12-4|12|TRBJ1-5|few
CASSLAGFPQHF
>TRBV27|16|TRBJ2-1|NA
CASSLFAQGGYNEQFF
>TRBV4-3|18|TRBJ2-1|NA
CASSQGTLAGGALNEQFF
>TRBV20-1|18|TRBJ2-5|few
CSARDSLAGTLYRETQYF
>TRBV6-5|16|TRBJ2-3|NA
CASSYSRQDSPDTQYF
>TRBV6-1|14|TRBJ2-5|few
CASSDHDRRETQYF
>TRBV20-1|12|TRBJ2-7|NA
CSASPHGYEQYF
>TRBV28|19|TRBJ2-7|NA
CASSYRGAGLRTRPYEQYF
>TRBV15|14|TRBJ2-7|many
CATSRDLDSYEQYF
>TRBV27|17|TRBJ1-4|few
CASSPLQGSGANEKLFF
>TRBV6-1|13|TRBJ2-7|NA
CASRRQIPYEQYF